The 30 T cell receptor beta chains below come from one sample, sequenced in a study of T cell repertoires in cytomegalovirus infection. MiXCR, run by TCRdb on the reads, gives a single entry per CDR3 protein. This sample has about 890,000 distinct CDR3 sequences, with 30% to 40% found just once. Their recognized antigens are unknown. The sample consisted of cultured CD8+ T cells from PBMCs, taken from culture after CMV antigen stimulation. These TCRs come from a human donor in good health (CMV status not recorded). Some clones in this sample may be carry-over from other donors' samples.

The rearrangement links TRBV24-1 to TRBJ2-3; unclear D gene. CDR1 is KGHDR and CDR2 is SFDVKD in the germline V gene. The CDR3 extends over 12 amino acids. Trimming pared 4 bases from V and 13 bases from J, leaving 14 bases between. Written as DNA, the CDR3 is TGTGCCACCAGTGACTTGGTGAACTTGAAGTATTTT. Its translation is CATSDLVNLKYF.

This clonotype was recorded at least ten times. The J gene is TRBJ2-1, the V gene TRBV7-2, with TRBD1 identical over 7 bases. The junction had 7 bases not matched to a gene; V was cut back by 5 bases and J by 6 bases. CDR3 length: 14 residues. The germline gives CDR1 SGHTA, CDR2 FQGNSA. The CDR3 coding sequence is TGTGCCAGCAGCCCGGGACAGAACTTCAATGAGCAGTTCTTC. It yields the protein CASSPGQNFNEQFF.

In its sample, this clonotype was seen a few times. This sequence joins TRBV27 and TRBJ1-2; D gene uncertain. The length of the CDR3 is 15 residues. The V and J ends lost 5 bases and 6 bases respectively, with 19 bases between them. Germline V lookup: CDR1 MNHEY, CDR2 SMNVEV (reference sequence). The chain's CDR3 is CASSHFKGGPDGYTF. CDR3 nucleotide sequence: TGTGCCAGCAGTCATTTTAAAGGAGGACCGGATGGCTACACCTTC.

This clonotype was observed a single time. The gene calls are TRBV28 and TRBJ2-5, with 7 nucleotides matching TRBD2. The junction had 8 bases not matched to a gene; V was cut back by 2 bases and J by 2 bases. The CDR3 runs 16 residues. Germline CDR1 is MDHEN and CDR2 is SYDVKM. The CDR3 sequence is CASSLGEGFLQETQYF. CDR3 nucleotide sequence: TGTGCCAGCAGTTTAGGGGAGGGCTTTCTACAAGAGACCCAGTACTTC.

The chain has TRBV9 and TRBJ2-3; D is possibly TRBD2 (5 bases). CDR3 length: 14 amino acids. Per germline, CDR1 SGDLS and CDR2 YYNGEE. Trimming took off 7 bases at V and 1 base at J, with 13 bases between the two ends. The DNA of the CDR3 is TGTGCCAGCTCCCCAATGGAGGGCACAGATACGCAGTATTTT. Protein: CASSPMEGTDTQYF.

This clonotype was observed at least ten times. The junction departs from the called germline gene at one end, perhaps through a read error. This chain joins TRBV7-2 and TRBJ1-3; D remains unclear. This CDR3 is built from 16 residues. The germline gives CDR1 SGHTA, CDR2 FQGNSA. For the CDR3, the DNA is TGTGCCAGCAGCTGGCTTAGTGGGCGGTCTGGAGACACCATATATTTT. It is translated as CASSWLSGRSGDTIYF.

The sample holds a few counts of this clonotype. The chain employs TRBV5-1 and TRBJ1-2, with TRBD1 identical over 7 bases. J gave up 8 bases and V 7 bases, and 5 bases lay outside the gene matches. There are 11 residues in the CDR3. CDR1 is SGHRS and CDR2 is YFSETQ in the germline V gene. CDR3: CASETGDGYTF. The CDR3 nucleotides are TGCGCCAGCGAAACAGGGGACGGCTACACCTTC.

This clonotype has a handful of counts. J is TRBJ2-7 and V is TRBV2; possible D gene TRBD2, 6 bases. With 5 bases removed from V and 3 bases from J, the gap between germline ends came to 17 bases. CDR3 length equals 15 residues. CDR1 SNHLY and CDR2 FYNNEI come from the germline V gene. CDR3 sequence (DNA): TGTGCCAGCAGTCACGACAGTGGCGGGGTCTACGAGCAGTACTTC. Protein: CASSHDSGGVYEQYF.

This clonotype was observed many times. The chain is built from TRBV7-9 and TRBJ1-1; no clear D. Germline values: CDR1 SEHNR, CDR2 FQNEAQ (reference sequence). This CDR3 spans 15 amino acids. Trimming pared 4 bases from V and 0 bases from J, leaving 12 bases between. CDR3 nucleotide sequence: TGTGCCAGCAGCTCCTCACTCTCCATGAACACTGAAGCTTTCTTT. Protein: CASSSSLSMNTEAFF.

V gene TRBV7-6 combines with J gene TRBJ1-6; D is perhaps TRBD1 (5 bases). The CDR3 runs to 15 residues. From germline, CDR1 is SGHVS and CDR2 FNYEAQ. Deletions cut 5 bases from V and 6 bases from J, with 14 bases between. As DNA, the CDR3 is TGTGCCAGCAGCGCAATCAGGGCCCCTAATTCACCCCTCCACTTT. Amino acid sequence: CASSAIRAPNSPLHF.

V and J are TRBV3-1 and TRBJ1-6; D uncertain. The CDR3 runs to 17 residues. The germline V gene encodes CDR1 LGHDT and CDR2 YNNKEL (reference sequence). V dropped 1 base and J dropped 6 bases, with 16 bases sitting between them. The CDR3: CASSQAGISPGNSPLHF. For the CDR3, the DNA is TGTGCCAGCAGCCAAGCAGGAATCTCCCCCGGTAATTCACCCCTCCACTTT.

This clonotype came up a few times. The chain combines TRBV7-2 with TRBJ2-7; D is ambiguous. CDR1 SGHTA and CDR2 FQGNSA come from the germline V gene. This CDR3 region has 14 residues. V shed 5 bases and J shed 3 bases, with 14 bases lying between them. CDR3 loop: CASSPLEGRYEQYF. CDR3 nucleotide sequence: TGTGCCAGCAGCCCCTTAGAAGGGCGCTACGAGCAGTACTTC.

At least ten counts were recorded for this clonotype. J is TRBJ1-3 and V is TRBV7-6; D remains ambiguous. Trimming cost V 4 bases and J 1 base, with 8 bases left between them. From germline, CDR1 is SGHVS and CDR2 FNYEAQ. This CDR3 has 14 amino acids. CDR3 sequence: CASSSTASGNTIYF. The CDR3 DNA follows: TGTGCCAGCAGCTCGACGGCTTCTGGAAACACCATATATTTT.

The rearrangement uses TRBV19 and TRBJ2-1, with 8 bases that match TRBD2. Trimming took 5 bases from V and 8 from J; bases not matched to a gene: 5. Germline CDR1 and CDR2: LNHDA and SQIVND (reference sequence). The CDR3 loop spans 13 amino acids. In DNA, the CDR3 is TGTGCCAGTAGTCTTCGGGGGGGCGATGAGCAGTTCTTC. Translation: CASSLRGGDEQFF.

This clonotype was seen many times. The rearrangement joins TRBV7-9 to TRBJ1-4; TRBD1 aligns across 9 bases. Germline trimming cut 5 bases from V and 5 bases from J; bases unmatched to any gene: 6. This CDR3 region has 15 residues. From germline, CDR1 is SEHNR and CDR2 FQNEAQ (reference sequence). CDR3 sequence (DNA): TGTGCCAGCAGCGAGCGGGACAGGGAAAATGAAAAACTGTTTTTT. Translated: CASSERDRENEKLFF. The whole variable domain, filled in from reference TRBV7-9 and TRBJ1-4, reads DTGVSQNPRHKITKRGQNVTFRCDPISEHNRLYWYRQTLGQGPEFLTYFQNEAQLEKSRLLSDRFSAERPKGSFSTLEIQRTEQGDSAMYLCASSERDRENEKLFFGSGTQLSVL.

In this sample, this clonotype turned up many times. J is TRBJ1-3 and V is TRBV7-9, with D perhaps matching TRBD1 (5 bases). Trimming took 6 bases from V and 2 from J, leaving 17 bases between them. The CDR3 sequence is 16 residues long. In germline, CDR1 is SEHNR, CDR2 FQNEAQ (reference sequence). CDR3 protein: CASSSLQVATGNTIYF. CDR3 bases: TGTGCCAGCAGTTCTTTACAGGTGGCGACTGGAAACACCATATATTTT.

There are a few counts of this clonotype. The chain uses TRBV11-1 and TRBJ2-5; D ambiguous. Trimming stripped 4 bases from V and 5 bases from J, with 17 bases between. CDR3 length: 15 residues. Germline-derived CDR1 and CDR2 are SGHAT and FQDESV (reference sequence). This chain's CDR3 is CASSSAPSIGETQYF. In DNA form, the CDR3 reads TGTGCCAGCAGCTCGGCCCCCTCAATCGGGGAGACCCAGTACTTC.

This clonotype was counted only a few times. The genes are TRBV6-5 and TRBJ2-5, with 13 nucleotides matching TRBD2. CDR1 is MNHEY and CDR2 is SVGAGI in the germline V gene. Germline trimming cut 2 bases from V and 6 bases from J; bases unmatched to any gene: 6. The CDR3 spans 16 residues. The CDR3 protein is CASSYPGLAGVQTQYF. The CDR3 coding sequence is TGTGCCAGCAGTTACCCAGGACTAGCGGGGGTCCAGACCCAGTACTTC.

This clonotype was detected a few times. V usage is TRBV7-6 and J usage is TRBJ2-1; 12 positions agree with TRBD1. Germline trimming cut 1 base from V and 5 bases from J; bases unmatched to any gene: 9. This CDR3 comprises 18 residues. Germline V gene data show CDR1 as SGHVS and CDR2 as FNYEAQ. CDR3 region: CASSLVGQGARNHNEQFF. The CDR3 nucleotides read TGTGCCAGCAGCTTAGTGGGACAGGGGGCCCGTAATCACAATGAGCAGTTCTTC. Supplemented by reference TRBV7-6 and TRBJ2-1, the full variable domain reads GAGVSQSPRYKVTKRGQDVALRCDPISGHVSLYWYRQALGQGPEFLTYFNYEAQQDKSGLPNDRFSAERPEGSISTLTIQRTEQRDSAMYRCASSLVGQGARNHNEQFFGPGTRLTVL.

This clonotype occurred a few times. CDR3 nucleotide sequence: TGTGCCAGCAGTCCCGGGACCACCCAGACCGGGGAGCTGTTTTTT. Amino acid sequence: CASSPGTTQTGELFF. This chain uses TRBV12-3 or TRBV12-4 with TRBJ2-2, with D perhaps assigned TRBD1 or TRBD2 (5 bases each). CDR3 length: 15 amino acids. V gave up 5 bases and J gave up 5 bases, with 15 bases separating them.

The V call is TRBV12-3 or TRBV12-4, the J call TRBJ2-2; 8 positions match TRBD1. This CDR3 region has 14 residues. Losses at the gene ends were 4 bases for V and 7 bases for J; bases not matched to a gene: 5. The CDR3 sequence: CASSWTGSGGELFF. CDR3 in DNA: TGTGCCAGCAGTTGGACAGGGTCGGGCGGGGAGCTGTTTTTT.

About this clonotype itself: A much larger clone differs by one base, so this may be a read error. The DNA for the CDR3 is TGTGCCAGCAGTCCCAGGGAGTGCGGCACTGAAGCTTTCTTT. This gives the protein CASSPRECGTEAFF. The gene calls are TRBV12-3 or TRBV12-4 and TRBJ1-1; weak D call: TRBD1 (5 bases). The V end was cut by 5 bases, the J end by 4 bases, with 14 bases between. CDR3 size: 14 residues.

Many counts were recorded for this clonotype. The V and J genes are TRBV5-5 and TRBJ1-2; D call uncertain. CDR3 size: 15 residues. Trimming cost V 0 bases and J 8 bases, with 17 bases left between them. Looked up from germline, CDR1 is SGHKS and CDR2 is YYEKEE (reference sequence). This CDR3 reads CASSLVAANLLGYTF. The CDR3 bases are TGTGCCAGCAGCTTGGTTGCAGCCAATCTTCTCGGCTACACCTTC. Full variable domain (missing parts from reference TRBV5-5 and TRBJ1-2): DAGVTQSPTHLIKTRGQQVTLRCSPISGHKSVSWYQQVLGQGPQFIFQYYEKEERGRGNFPDRFSARQFPNYSSELNVNALLLGDSALYLCASSLVAANLLGYTFGSGTRLTVV.

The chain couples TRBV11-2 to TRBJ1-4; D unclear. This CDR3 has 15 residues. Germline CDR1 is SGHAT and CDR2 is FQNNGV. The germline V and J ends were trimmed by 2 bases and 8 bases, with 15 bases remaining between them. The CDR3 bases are TGTGCCAGCAGCTTAAGGGTCCCCCAGAGGGAAAAACTGTTTTTT. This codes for CASSLRVPQREKLFF.

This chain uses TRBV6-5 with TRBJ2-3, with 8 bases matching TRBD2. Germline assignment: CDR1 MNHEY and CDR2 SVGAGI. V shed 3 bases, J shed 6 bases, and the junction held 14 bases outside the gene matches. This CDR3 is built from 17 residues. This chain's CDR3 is CASSYEWGTGGMDTQYF. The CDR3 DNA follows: TGTGCCAGCAGTTATGAGTGGGGGACGGGGGGGATGGATACGCAGTATTTT.

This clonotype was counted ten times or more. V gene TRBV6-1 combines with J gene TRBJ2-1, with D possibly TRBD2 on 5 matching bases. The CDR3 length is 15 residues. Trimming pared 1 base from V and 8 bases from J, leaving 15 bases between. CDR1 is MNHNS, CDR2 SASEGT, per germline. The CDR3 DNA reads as TGTGCCAGCAGTGAAGGAGCGGACCCCTTCTATGAGCAGTTCTTC. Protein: CASSEGADPFYEQFF.

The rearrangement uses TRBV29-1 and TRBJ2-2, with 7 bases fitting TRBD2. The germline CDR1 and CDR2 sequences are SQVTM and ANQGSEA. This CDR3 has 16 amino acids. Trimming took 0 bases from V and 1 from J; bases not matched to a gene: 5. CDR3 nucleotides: TGCAGCGTTGAAGAGCTGCCTAGCGGGAACACCGGGGAGCTGTTTTTT. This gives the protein CSVEELPSGNTGELFF.

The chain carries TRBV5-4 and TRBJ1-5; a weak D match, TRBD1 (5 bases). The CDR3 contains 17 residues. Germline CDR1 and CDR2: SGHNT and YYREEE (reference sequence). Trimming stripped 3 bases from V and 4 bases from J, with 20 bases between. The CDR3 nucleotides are TGTGCCAGCAGCTCAAAGGGACCGGTCGAGGAGAATCAGCCCCAGCATTTT. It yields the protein CASSSKGPVEENQPQHF.

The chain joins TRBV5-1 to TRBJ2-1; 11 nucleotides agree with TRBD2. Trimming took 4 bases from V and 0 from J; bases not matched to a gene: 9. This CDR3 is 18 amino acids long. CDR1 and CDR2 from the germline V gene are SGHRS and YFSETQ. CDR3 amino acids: CASSPTSGGRASYNEQFF. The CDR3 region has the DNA TGCGCCAGCAGCCCTACTAGCGGGGGTCGTGCCTCCTACAATGAGCAGTTCTTC.

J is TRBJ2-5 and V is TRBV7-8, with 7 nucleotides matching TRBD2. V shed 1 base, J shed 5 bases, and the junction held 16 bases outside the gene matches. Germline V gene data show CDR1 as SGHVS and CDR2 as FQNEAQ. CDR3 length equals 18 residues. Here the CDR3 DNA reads TGTGCCAGCAGCTTAGAACGCCTAGCGGTCCCTAGCCCCGAGACCCAGTACTTC. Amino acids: CASSLERLAVPSPETQYF. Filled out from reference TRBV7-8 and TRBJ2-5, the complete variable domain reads GAGVSQSPRYKVAKRGQDVALRCDPISGHVSLFWYQQALGQGPEFLTYFQNEAQLDKSGLPSDRFFAERPEGSVSTLKIQRTQQEDSAVYLCASSLERLAVPSPETQYFGPGTRLLVL.